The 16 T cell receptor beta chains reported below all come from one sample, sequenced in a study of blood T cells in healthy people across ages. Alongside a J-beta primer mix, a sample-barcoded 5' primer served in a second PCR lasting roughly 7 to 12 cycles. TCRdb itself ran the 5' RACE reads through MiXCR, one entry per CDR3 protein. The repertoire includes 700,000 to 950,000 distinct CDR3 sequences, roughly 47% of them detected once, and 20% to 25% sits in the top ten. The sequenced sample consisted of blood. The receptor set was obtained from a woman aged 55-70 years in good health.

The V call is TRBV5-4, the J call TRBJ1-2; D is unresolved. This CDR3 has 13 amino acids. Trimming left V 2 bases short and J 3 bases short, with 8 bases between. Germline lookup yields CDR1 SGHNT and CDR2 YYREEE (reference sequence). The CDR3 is CASSFVQDYGYTF. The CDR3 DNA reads TGTGCCAGCAGCTTTGTTCAGGACTATGGCTACACCTTC.

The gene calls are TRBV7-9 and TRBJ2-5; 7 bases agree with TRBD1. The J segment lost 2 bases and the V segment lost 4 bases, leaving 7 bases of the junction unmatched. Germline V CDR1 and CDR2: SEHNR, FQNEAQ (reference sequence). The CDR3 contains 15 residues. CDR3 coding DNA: TGTGCCAGCAGCTCCCGAGGGACAGTTCAAGAGACCCAGTACTTC. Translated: CASSSRGTVQETQYF.

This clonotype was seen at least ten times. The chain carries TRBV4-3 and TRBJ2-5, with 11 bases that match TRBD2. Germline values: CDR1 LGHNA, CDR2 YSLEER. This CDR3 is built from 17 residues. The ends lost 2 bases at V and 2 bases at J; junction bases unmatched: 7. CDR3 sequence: CASSQNEGLADQETQYF. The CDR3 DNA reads TGCGCCAGCAGCCAAAATGAGGGACTAGCGGATCAAGAGACCCAGTACTTC.

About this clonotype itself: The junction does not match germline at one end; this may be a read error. The CDR3 region has the DNA TGTGCCAGCAGCCAAGATTACGGACTAGCGGGCCAAGAGACCCGGTACTTC. This codes for CASSQDYGLAGQETRYF. The chain is built from TRBV3-1 and TRBJ2-5; the match to TRBD2 covers 11 bases. The CDR3 extends over 17 amino acids. The germline V gene encodes CDR1 LGHDT and CDR2 YNNKEL (reference sequence).

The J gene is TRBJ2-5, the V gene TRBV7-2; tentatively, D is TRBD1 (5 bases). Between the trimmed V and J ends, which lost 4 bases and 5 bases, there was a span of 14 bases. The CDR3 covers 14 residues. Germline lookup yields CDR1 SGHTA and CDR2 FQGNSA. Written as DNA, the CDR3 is TGTGCCAGCAGCTGGTGGGGCGTCGGGGAGACCCAGTACTTC. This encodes CASSWWGVGETQYF. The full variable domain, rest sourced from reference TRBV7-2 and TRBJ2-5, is GAGVSQSPSNKVTEKGKDVELRCDPISGHTALYWYRQSLGQGLEFLIYFQGNSAPDKSGLPSDRFSAERTGGSVSTLTIQRTQQEDSAVYLCASSWWGVGETQYFGPGTRLLVL.

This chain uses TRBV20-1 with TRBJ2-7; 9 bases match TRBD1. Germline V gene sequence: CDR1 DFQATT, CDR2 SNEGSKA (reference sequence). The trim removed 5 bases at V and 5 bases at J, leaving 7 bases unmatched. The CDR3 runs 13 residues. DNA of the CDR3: TGCAGTGCTGATGGACAGGGGTCCCACGAGCAGTACTTC. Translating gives CSADGQGSHEQYF.

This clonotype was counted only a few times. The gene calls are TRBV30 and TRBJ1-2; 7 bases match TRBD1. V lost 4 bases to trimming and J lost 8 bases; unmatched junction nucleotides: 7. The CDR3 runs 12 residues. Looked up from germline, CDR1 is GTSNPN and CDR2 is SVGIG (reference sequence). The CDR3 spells CAWTQTGDGYTF. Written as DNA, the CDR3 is TGTGCCTGGACTCAAACAGGGGACGGCTACACCTTC.

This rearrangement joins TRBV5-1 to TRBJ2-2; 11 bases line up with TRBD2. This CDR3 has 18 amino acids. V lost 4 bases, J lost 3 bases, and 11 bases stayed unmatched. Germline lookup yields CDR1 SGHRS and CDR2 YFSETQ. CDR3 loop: CASSLKTSGEPDTGELFF. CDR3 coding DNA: TGCGCCAGCAGCCTCAAGACTAGCGGGGAACCGGACACCGGGGAGCTGTTTTTT.

The CDR3 coding sequence is TGTGCCAGCAGTTCACTAGCGGGAGGGGGTCACGAGCAGTACTTC. This sequence encodes CASSSLAGGGHEQYF. The chain links TRBV28 to TRBJ2-7; 13 bases line up with TRBD2. This CDR3 comprises 15 residues. Germline loops: CDR1 MDHEN, CDR2 SYDVKM. V lost 4 bases and J lost 5; bases outside the gene matches: 5.

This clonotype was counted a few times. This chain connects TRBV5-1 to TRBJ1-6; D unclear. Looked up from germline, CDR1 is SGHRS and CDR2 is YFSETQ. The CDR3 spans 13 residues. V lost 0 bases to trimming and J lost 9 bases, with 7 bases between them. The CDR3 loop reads CASSLGWPSPLHF. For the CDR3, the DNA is TGCGCCAGCAGCTTGGGCTGGCCTTCACCCCTCCACTTT.

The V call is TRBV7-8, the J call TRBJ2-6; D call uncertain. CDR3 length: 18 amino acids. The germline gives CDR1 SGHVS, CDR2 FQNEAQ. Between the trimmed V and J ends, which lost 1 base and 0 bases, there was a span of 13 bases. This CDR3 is CASSLVRSACSGANVLTF. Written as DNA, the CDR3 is TGTGCCAGCAGCTTAGTTCGGAGCGCCTGCTCTGGGGCCAACGTCCTGACTTTC.

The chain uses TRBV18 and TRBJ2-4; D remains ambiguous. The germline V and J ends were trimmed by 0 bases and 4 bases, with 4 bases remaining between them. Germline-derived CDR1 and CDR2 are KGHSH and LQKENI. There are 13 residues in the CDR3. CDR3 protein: CASSPPEKNIQYF. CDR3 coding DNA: TGTGCCAGCTCACCACCGGAGAAAAACATTCAGTACTTC.

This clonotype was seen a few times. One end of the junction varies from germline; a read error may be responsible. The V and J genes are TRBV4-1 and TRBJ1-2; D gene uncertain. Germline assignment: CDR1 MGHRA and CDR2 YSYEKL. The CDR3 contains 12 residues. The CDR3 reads CASSQVNDGYTF. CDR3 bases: TGCGCCAGCAGCCAAGTTAACGATGGCTACACCTTC.

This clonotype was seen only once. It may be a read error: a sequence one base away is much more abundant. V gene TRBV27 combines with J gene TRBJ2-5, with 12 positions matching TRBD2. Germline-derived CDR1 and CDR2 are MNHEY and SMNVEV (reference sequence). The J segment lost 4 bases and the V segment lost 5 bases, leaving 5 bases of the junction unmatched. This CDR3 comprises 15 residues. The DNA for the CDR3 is TGTGCCAGCAGTCCACTGGGACTAGCGGGAGAGACCCAGTACTTC. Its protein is CASSPLGLAGETQYF.

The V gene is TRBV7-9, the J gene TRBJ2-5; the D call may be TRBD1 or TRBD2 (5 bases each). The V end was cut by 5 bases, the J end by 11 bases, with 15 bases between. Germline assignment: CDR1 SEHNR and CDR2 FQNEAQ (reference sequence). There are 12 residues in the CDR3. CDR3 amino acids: CASSPEGNEQYF. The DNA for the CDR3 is TGTGCCAGCAGCCCCGAGGGGAATGAGCAGTACTTC. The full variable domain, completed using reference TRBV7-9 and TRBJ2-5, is DTGVSQNPRHKITKRGQNVTFRCDPISEHNRLYWYRQTLGQGPEFLTYFQNEAQLEKSRLLSDRFSAERPKGSFSTLEIQRTEQGDSAMYLCASSPEGNEQYFGPGTRLLVL.

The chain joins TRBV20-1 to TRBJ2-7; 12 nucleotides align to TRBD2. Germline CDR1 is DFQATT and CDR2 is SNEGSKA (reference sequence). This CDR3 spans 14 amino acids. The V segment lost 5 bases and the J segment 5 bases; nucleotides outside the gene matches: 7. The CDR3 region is CSAGPTSGGHEQYF. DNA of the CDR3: TGCAGTGCTGGGCCGACTAGCGGGGGTCACGAGCAGTACTTC.